The entry below gives a single T cell receptor beta chain sequence along with its context. Its antigen is unidentified. The CDR3 runs 14 residues. The ends lost 1 base at V and 7 bases at J; junction bases unmatched: 7. From germline, CDR1 is SGHNT and CDR2 YENEEA. The sample comes from a study of STAT5B mutations in CD4+ large granular lymphocyte leukemia. Background on the study: The CDR3 'QG' motif was associated with a particular HLA allele among healthy donors.

TCRdb keeps only in-frame clones here, not all; method: immunoSEQ multiplex PCR. This sample has 35,000 or so clones, with around 89% found just once. Study-wide results and caveats: Without putative leukemic clones, patient CD4-sorted repertoires remained more clonal than healthy CD4+ repertoires. Without HLA matching, higher CD4+ than CD8+ T-LGLL clonality could reflect small sample size.

The TCR originated in a human donor in good health. Specimen: CD4+ T cells from blood buffy coats. V usage is TRBV11-3 and J usage is TRBJ2-7; TRBD1 agrees at 7 bases. CDR3 sequence: CASSLAPRQGEQYF. CDR3 in DNA: TGTGCCAGCAGCTTAGCCCCCAGACAGGGAGAGCAGTACTTC.